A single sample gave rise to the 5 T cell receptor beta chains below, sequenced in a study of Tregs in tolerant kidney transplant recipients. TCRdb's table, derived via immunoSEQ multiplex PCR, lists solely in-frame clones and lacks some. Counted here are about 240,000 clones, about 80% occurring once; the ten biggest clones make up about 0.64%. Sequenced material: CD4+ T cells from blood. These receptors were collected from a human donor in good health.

The CDR3 spells CASSLGDRVGNQPQHF. The CDR3 DNA follows: TGTGCCAGCAGCCTGGGGGATAGGGTTGGCAATCAGCCCCAGCATTTT. V usage is TRBV5-8 and J usage is TRBJ1-5; D is perhaps TRBD1 (5 bases). This CDR3 has 16 residues. Between the trimmed V and J ends, which lost 4 bases and 2 bases, there was a span of 16 bases. CDR1 is SGHTS, CDR2 YDEGEE, per germline. Complete variable domain (other parts from reference TRBV5-8 and TRBJ1-5): EAGVTQSPTHLIKTRGQQATLRCSPISGHTSVYWYQQALGLGLQFLLWYDEGEERNRGNFPPRFSGRQFPNYSSELNVNALELEDSALYLCASSLGDRVGNQPQHFGDGTRLSIL.

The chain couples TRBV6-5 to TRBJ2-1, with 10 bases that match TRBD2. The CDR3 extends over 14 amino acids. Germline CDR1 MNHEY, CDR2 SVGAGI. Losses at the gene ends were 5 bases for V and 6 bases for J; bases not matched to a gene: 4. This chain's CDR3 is CASSRTSGPNEQFF. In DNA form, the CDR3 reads TGTGCCAGCAGTCGGACTAGCGGACCCAATGAGCAGTTCTTC.

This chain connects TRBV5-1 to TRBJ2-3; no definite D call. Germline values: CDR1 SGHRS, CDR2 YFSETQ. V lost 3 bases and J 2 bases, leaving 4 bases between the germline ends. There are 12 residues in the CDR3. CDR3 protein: CASSSYTDTQYF. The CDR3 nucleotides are TGCGCCAGCAGCTCCTACACAGATACGCAGTATTTT.

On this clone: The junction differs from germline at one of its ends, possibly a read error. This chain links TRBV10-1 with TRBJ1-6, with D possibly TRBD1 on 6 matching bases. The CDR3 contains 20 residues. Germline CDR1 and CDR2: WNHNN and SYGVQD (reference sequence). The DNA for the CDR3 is TGCGCCCGCAGTAACCCTCCCCCCCCGACAGGTGGGAAGGGTAATTCACCCCTCCACTTT. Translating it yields CARSNPPPPTGGKGNSPLHF.

Here the CDR3 DNA reads TGCGCCAGCAGCTTGGGGGTGGCCGGGACCACAGATACGCAGTATTTT. This gives the protein CASSLGVAGTTDTQYF. The V call is TRBV5-1, the J call TRBJ2-3; D possibly matches TRBD1 or TRBD2 (5 bases each). Germline CDR1 and CDR2: SGHRS and YFSETQ. Deletions cut 0 bases from V and 2 bases from J, with 13 bases between. The length of the CDR3 is 16 residues.